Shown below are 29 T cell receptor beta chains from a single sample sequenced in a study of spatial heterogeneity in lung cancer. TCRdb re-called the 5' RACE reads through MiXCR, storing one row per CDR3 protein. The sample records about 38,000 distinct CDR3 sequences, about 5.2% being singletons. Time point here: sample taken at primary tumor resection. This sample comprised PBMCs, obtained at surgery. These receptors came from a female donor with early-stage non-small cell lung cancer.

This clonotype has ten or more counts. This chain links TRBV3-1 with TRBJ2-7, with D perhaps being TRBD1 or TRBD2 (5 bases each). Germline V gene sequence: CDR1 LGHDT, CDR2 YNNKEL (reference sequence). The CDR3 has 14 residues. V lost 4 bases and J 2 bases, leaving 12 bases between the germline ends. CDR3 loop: CASSLAGAAYEQYF. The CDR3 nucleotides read TGTGCCAGCAGCCTAGCCGGGGCCGCCTACGAGCAGTACTTC.

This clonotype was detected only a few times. The CDR3 DNA sequence: TGCGCCAGCAGCCAAGTGTCTAGCGGGGTCTTGGGGGAGACCCAGTACTTC. This codes for CASSQVSSGVLGETQYF. This chain links TRBV4-1 with TRBJ2-5; 9 nucleotides match TRBD2. The CDR3 totals 17 residues. The J segment lost 5 bases and the V segment lost 1 base, leaving 11 bases of the junction unmatched. Germline CDR1 and CDR2: MGHRA and YSYEKL.

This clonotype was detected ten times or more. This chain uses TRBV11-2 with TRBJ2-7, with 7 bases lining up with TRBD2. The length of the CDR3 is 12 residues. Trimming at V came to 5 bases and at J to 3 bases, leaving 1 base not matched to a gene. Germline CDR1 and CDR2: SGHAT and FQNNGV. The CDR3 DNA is TGTGCCAGCAGCCCGGGGGGCTACGAGCAGTACTTC. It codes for CASSPGGYEQYF.

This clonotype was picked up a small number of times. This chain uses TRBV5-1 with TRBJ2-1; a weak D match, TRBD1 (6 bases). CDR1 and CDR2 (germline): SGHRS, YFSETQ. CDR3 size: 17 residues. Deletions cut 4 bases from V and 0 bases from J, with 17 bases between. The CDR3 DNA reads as TGCGCCAGCAGCCCGGGGACATTAGCTATCTCCTACAATGAGCAGTTCTTC. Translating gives CASSPGTLAISYNEQFF. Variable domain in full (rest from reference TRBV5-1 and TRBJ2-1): KAGVTQTPRYLIKTRGQQVTLSCSPISGHRSVSWYQQTPGQGLQFLFEYFSETQRNKGNFPGRFSGRQFSNSRSEMNVSTLELGDSALYLCASSPGTLAISYNEQFFGPGTRLTVL.

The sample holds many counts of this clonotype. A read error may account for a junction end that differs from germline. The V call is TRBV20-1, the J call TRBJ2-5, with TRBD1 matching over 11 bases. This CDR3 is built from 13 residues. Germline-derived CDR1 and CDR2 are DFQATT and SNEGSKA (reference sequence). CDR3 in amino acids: CSARRTGGFVPNF. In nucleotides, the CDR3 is TGCAGTGCTCGAAGGACAGGGGGCTTTGTCCCTAACTTC.

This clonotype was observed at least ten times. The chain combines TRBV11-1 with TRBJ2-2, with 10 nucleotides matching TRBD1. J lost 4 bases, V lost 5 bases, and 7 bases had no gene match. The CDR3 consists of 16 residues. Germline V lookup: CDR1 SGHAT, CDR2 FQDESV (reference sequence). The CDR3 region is CASSPWTGGGTGELFF. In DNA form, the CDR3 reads TGTGCCAGCAGCCCGTGGACAGGGGGAGGCACCGGGGAGCTGTTTTTT.

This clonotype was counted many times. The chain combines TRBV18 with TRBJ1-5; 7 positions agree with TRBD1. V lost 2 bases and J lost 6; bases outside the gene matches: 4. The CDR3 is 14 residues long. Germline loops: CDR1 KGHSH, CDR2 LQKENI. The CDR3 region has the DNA TGTGCCAGCTCACCATCCAGGGGGAGTCAGCCCCAGCATTTT. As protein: CASSPSRGSQPQHF.

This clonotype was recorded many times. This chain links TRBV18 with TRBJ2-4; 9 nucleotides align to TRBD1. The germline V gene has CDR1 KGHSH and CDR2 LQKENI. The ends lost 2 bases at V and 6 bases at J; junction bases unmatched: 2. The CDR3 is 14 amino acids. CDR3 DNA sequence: TGTGCCAGCTCACCAGCGGACAGGGGAAACATTCAGTACTTC. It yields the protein CASSPADRGNIQYF.

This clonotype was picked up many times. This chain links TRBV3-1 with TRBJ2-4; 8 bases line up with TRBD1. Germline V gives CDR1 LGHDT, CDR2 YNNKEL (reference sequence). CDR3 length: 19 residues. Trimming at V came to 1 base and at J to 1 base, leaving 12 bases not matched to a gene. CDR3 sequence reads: CASSQVSPGQGAAKNIQYF. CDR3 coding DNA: TGTGCCAGCAGCCAAGTTTCTCCCGGACAGGGTGCGGCCAAAAACATTCAGTACTTC.

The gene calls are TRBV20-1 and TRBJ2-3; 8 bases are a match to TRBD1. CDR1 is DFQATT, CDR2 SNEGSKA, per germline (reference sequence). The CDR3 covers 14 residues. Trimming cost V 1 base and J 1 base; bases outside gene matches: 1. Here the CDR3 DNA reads TGCAGTGCTAGAGGGACAGGGCGCACAGATACGCAGTATTTT. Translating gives CSARGTGRTDTQYF.

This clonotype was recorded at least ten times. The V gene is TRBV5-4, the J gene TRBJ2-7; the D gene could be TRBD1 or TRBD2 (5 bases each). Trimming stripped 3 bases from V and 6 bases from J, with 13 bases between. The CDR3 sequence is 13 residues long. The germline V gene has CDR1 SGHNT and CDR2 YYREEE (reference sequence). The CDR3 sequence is CASSSGPAAEQYF. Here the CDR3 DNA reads TGTGCCAGCAGCTCGGGACCCGCAGCCGAGCAGTACTTC. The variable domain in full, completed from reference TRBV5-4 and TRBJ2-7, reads ETGVTQSPTHLIKTRGQQVTLRCSSQSGHNTVSWYQQALGQGPQFIFQYYREEENGRGNFPPRFSGLQFPNYSSELNVNALELDDSALYLCASSSGPAAEQYFGPGTRLTVT.

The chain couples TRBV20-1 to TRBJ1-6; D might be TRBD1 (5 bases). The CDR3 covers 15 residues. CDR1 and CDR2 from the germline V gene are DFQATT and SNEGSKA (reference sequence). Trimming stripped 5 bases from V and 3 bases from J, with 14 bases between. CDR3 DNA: TGCAGTGCTTTCCCGCAGGGCAACTATAATTCACCCCTCCACTTT. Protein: CSAFPQGNYNSPLHF.

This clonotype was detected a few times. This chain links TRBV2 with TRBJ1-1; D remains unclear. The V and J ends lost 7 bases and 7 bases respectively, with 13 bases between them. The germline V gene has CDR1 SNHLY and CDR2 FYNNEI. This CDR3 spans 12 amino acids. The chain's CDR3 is CASTPRDSEAFF. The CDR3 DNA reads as TGTGCCAGCACCCCGAGGGATAGTGAAGCTTTCTTT.

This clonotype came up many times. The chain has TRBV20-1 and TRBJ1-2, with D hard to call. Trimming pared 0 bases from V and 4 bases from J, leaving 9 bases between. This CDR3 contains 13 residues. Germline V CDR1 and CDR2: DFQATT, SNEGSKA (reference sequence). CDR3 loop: CSARERVGYGYTF. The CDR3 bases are TGCAGTGCTAGAGAAAGGGTGGGCTATGGCTACACCTTC.

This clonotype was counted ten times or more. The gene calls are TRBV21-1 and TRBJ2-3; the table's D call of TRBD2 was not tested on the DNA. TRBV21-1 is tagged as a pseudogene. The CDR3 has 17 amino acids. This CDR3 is CASSEPGAGGNTDTQYF. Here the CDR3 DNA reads TGTGCCAGCAGCGAGCCAGGAGCGGGGGGAAACACAGATACGCAGTATTTT.

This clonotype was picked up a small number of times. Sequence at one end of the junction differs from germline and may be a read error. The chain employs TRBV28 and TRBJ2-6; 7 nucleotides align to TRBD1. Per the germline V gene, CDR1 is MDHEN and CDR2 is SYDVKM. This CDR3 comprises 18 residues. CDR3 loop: CATSGAGGPLSGANVLTF. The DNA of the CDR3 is TGTGCCACCAGTGGGGCAGGGGGTCCCCTCTCTGGGGCCAACGTCCTGACTTTC.

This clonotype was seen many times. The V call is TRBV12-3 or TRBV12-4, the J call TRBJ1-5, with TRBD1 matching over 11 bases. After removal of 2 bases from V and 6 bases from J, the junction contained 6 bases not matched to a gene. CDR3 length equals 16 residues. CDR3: CASSLRDRGFGQPQHF. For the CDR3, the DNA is TGTGCCAGCAGTTTAAGGGACAGGGGGTTCGGTCAGCCCCAGCATTTT.

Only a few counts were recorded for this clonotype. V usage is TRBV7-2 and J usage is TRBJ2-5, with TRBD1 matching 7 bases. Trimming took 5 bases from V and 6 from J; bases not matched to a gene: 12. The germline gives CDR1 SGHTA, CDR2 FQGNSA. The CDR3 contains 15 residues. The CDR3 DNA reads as TGTGCCAGCAGCCTAGGGACAGCCTCGTTAAAGACCCAGTACTTC. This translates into CASSLGTASLKTQYF.

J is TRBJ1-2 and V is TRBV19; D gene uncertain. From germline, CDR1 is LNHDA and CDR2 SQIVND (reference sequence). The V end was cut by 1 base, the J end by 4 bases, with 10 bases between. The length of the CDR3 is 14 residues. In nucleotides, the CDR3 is TGTGCCAGTAGTATAGCTGGACCTGGCTATGGCTACACCTTC. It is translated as CASSIAGPGYGYTF.

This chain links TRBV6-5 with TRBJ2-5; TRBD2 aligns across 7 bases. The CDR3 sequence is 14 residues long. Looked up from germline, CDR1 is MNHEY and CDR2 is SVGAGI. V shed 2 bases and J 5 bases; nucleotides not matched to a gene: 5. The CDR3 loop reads CASSYLRGVETQYF. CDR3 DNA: TGTGCCAGCAGTTACCTCCGGGGGGTTGAGACCCAGTACTTC.

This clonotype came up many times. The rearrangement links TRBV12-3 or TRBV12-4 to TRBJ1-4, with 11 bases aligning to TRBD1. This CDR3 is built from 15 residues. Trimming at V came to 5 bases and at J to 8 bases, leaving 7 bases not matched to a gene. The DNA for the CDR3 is TGTGCCAGCAGTCTCGGACAGGGGGCGAGCGAAAAACTGTTTTTT. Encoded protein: CASSLGQGASEKLFF.

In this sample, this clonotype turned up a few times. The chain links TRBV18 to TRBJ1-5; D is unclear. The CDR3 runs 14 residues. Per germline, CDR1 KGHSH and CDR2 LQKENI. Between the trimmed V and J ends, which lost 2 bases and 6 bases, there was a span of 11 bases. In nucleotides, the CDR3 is TGTGCCAGCTCACCATCCGGGGAACGTCAGCCCCAGCATTTT. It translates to CASSPSGERQPQHF.

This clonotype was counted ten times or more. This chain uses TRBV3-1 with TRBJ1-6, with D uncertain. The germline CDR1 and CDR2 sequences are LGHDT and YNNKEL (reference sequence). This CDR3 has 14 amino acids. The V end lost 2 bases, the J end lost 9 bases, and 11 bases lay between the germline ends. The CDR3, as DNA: TGTGCCAGCAGCCAATCTCGGTTTTCTTCACCCCTCCACTTT. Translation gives CASSQSRFSSPLHF. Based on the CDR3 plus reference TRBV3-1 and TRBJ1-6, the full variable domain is DTAVSQTPKYLVTQMGNDKSIKCEQNLGHDTMYWYKQDSKKFLKIMFSYNNKELIINETVPNRFSPKSPDKAHLNLHINSLELGDSAVYFCASSQSRFSSPLHFGNGTRLTVT.

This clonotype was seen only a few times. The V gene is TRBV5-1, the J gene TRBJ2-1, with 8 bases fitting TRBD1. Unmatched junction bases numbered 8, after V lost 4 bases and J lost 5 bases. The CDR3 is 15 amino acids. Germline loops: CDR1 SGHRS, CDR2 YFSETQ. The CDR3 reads CASSMTGASHNEQFF. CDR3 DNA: TGCGCCAGCAGCATGACAGGGGCTTCCCACAATGAGCAGTTCTTC.

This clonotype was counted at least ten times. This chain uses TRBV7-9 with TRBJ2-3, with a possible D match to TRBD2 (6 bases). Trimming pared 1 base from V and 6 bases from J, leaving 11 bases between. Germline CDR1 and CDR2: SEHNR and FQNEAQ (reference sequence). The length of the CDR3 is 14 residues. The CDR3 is CASSLGLGADTQYF. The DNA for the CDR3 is TGTGCCAGCAGCTTAGGACTAGGGGCGGATACGCAGTATTTT.

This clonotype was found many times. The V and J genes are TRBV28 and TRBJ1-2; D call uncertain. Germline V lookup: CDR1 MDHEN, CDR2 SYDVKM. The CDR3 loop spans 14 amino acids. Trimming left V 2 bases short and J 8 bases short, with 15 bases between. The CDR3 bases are TGTGCCAGCAGTTTAGGTCACAGCTCGAGGGGCTACACCTTC. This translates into CASSLGHSSRGYTF.

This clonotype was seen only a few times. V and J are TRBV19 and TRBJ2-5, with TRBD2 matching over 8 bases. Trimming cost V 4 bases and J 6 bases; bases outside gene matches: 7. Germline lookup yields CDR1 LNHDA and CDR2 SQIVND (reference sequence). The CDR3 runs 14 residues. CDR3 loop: CASSTGLVEKTQYF. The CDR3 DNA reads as TGTGCCAGTAGTACGGGACTAGTCGAAAAGACCCAGTACTTC.

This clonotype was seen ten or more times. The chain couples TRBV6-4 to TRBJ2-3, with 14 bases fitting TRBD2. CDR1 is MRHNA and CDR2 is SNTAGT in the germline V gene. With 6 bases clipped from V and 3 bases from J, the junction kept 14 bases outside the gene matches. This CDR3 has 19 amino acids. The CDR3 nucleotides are TGTGCCAGCAGCGACAGACTAGCGGGGGGGCTATATTATACAGATACGCAGTATTTT. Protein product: CASSDRLAGGLYYTDTQYF.

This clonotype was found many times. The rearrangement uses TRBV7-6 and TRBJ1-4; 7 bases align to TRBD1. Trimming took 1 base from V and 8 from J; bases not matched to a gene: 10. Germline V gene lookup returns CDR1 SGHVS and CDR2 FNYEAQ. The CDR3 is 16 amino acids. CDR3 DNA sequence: TGTGCCAGCAGCTTAGACAACGACAGGGCCGGAGAAAAACTGTTTTTT. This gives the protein CASSLDNDRAGEKLFF.